What follows are 9 T cell receptor beta chains derived from one specimen sequenced in a study of blood T cell repertoires in COVID-19. Generated by immunoSEQ multiplex PCR, the TCRdb table keeps only in-frame clones and is missing some. Found here are approximately 210,000 clones, 70% to 90% of them singletons; the top ten hold 3.5% to 5.5%. Material: PBMCs or T cells enriched from blood (not recorded which). The origin of the receptors is a man between 25 and 39 years old with acute COVID-19.

The chain employs TRBV5-6 and TRBJ1-1, with a possible D match to TRBD1 (6 bases). V was shortened by 4 bases and J by 5 bases, with 18 bases between the two germline ends. CDR3 length: 15 residues. Germline loops: CDR1 SGHDT, CDR2 YYEEEE. The CDR3 region has the DNA TGTGCCAGCAGCCTCGGACAGCTGGGGGTTACTGAAGCTTTCTTT. This translates into CASSLGQLGVTEAFF.

CDR3 in amino acids: CASSIHRVLGNEKLFF. The CDR3, as DNA: TGTGCCAGTAGTATACACAGGGTGCTTGGTAATGAAAAACTGTTTTTT. The chain couples TRBV19 to TRBJ1-4; possibly TRBD1 for D (6 bases). The CDR3 has 16 residues. Germline loops: CDR1 LNHDA, CDR2 SQIVND (reference sequence). V lost 2 bases, J lost 4 bases, and 14 bases lay in between.

The chain employs TRBV28 and TRBJ1-5; perhaps TRBD1 as D (5 bases). Trimming removed 7 bases from V and 5 bases from J, with 12 bases in between. CDR1 is MDHEN, CDR2 SYDVKM, per germline. The CDR3 has 13 residues. CDR3 residues: CASTRGGYQPQHF. CDR3 DNA sequence: TGTGCCAGCACCCGTGGGGGGTATCAGCCCCAGCATTTT.

The CDR3 DNA sequence: TGTGCCAGCAGCCAAGGAGGTAGCGAGCAGTACTTC. Translated, it gives CASSQGGSEQYF. This chain links TRBV14 with TRBJ2-7; D unclear. The CDR3 has 12 amino acids. CDR1 and CDR2 (germline): SGHDN, FVKESK. Trimming stripped 1 base from V and 6 bases from J, with 7 bases between.

The gene calls are TRBV4-1 and TRBJ2-7; 8 positions match TRBD2. The DNA matches TRBJ2-5 better at its end, which makes the J call doubtful. This CDR3 region has 20 residues. In germline, CDR1 is MGHRA, CDR2 YSYEKL. This CDR3 is CASSQEFVGLAGGKGETQYF. The CDR3 nucleotides read TGCGCCAGCAGCCAAGAATTTGTTGGACTAGCCGGGGGAAAAGGCGAGACCCAGTACTTC.

This clone was counted a single time. The chain links TRBV5-1 to TRBJ2-1; 11 bases map to TRBD2. Germline V gene data show CDR1 as SGHRS and CDR2 as YFSETQ. CDR3 size: 14 residues. The V and J ends lost 0 bases and 10 bases, in that order; junction bases with no gene match: 3. The CDR3 DNA reads TGCGCCAGCAGCTTGGTACTAGCGGGGGTCGAGCAGTTCTTC. It is translated as CASSLVLAGVEQFF.

The chain carries TRBV24-1 and TRBJ1-2; D perhaps matches TRBD1 (6 bases). The CDR3 contains 15 residues. Germline V gene sequence: CDR1 KGHDR, CDR2 SFDVKD. The V and J ends lost 2 bases and 6 bases respectively, with 15 bases between them. The CDR3 region is CATSDSTGLRNGYTF. CDR3 in DNA: TGTGCCACCAGTGATTCCACAGGGCTTAGGAATGGCTACACCTTC.

The V call is TRBV24-1, the J call TRBJ2-4; 7 bases map to TRBD2. The germline V gene has CDR1 KGHDR and CDR2 SFDVKD. The V and J ends lost 4 bases and 0 bases, in that order; junction bases with no gene match: 8. This CDR3 has 17 amino acids. CDR3 in amino acids: CATSEGGLQLAKNIQYF. DNA for the CDR3: TGTGCCACCAGTGAGGGGGGGTTGCAACTAGCCAAAAACATTCAGTACTTC.

This clone was observed a few times. J is TRBJ1-5 and V is TRBV6-5, with D perhaps TRBD1 (5 bases). The CDR3 has 13 amino acids. V was clipped by 6 bases and J by 5 bases, with 11 bases between them. Germline values: CDR1 MNHEY, CDR2 SVGAGI. CDR3 sequence: CASRWEGHQPQHF. For the CDR3, the DNA is TGTGCCAGCAGGTGGGAGGGGCATCAGCCCCAGCATTTT.